The subject of this entry is one T cell receptor beta chain. Clones were sequenced by immunoSEQ multiplex PCR, and TCRdb holds only the in-frame ones, with some missing. The sample consists of about 94,000 clones, about 95% of them appearing once. This entry is derived from a study of technical replicates of blood from a few donors. This clonotype was sampled from a human donor in good health. The sequenced material came from T cells isolated from PBMCs.

The CDR3 DNA reads TGCGCCAGCAGCCAACTAGACGGGGAGTACCAAGAGACCCAGTACTTC. Amino acid sequence: CASSQLDGEYQETQYF. This chain connects TRBV4-1 to TRBJ2-5; a possible D gene is TRBD2 (5 bases). The CDR3 contains 16 residues. Germline CDR1 is MGHRA and CDR2 is YSYEKL. Deletions cut 2 bases from V and 0 bases from J, with 13 bases between.